Detailed here is one T cell receptor (beta chain). Its antigen is unknown. No much larger clone exists at a distance of one base, and base qualities are not known. The V end loses 5 bases and the J end loses 0 bases, and a stretch of 5 bases separates them. Including the terminal cysteine and phenylalanine, the CDR3 comprises 12 residues. The kept DNA is CDR3 alone, 36 bases in frame from the first base. Looking up the germline V gene (reference sequence) yields CDR1 SEHNR and CDR2 FQNEAQ. This sample is drawn from a study of control samples from healthy donors and cancer patients (dated by TCRdb to 2020 to 2022). The method behind the library was the immunoSEQ multiplex PCR assay. In its TCRdb copy, this immuneACCESS table keeps in-frame sequences only and misses some clones. Where compared with another copy, unresolved V genes explain less than half of these, and the others have no known cause. In all, the sample holds approximately 70,000 clones, and about 92% of those were seen once. The biggest ten clones account for around 5.1% of the sample.

Recombination linked TRBV7-9 to TRBJ2-7, with no reliable assignment of the D segment. The receptor's source is a man aged 60 to 75 with colorectal cancer. The sequencing sample was made of PBMCs. The nucleotide sequence reads TGTGCCAGCAGCCCCATCTCCTACGAGCAGTACTTC. Its protein product is CASSPISYEQYF.